Listed below are T cell receptor beta chains from one sample, sequenced in a study of glioma-infiltrating T cells. Each CDR3 protein is one row after TCRdb ran MiXCR on the multiplex PCR reads. This sample yields 100,000 to 150,000 distinct CDR3 sequences, of which approximately 23% are seen a single time; over 12% belongs to the top ten. Sequencing was done on a sample of glioma tissue, nonneoplastic brain tissue, or PBMCs (not recorded which). Receptors originate from a human donor with low-grade glioma or glioblastoma, undergoing nonglioma brain surgery, or in good health (not recorded which). Both conserved end residues are part of each CDR3. The D gene is left open where the match is weak. Part of the rows lack a size; the others show once, few, many or a class for expanded clones.

J	D	size	V	CDR3	DNA
TRBJ2-7	.	.	TRBV2	CASSEARGNTERLEQYF	TGTGCCAGCAGTGAAGCGCGAGGTAATACCGAACGGCTCGAGCAGTACTTC
TRBJ2-1	.	many	TRBV19	CASSIASATEQFF	TGTGCCAGTAGTATAGCCAGCGCGACTGAGCAGTTCTTC
TRBJ2-2	.	many	TRBV6-2/TRBV6-3	CASSYSKSRARRTGELFF	TGTGCCAGCAGTTACTCGAAATCCAGGGCCCGTCGCACCGGGGAGCTGTTTTTT
TRBJ2-1	.	many	TRBV14	CASSPYLAGSYNEQFF	TGTGCCAGCAGCCCCTACCTAGCTGGCTCCTACAATGAGCAGTTCTTC
TRBJ1-1	.	many	TRBV4-3	CASSVNGGNTEAFF	TGCGCCAGCAGCGTGAATGGGGGAAACACTGAAGCTTTCTTT
TRBJ2-2	.	few	TRBV24-1	CATSDTTSNTGELFF	TGTGCCACCAGTGATACGACTTCGAACACCGGGGAGCTGTTTTTT
TRBJ2-4	TRBD2	many	TRBV20-1	CSARDPGAGDTATNIQYF	TGCAGTGCTAGAGATCCCGGAGCGGGAGATACGGCCACAAACATTCAGTACTTC
TRBJ2-5	TRBD2	many	TRBV2	CASSDTSGRSPETQYF	TGTGCCAGCAGTGACACTAGCGGGAGGTCCCCAGAGACCCAGTACTTC
TRBJ2-5	TRBD2	.	TRBV7-2	CASSLGVGGGGGETQYF	TGTGCCAGCAGCTTAGGGGTCGGGGGGGGGGGAGGAGAGACCCAGTACTTC
TRBJ2-7	.	many	TRBV27	CASSLRDSGVYEQYF	TGTGCCAGCAGCCTGCGGGACAGCGGGGTCTACGAGCAGTACTTC
TRBJ2-5	.	many	TRBV4-2	CASSQEHRTQETQYF	TGTGCCAGCAGCCAAGAACACAGAACCCAAGAGACCCAGTACTTC
TRBJ1-1	.	few	TRBV19	CASSIGTVGNTEAFF	TGTGCCAGTAGTATAGGGACGGTGGGGAACACTGAAGCTTTCTTT
TRBJ2-7	.	many	TRBV20-1	CSANLRGDGEQYF	TGCAGTGCTAACCTCAGAGGGGATGGGGAGCAGTACTTC
TRBJ2-3	.	few	TRBV11-2	CASSPRTARGTQYF	TGTGCCAGCAGCCCAAGGACGGCTCGTGGTACGCAGTATTTT
TRBJ1-2	.	few	TRBV5-1	CASSSSNDYGYTF	TGCGCCAGCAGCTCTTCCAATGACTATGGCTACACCTTC
TRBJ2-3	TRBD1	many	TRBV28	CASEGQGADTQYF	TGTGCCAGTGAGGGACAGGGGGCAGATACGCAGTATTTT
TRBJ2-7	TRBD2	many	TRBV7-2	CASSRAGGSYEQYF	TGTGCCAGCAGCCGCGCGGGAGGATCCTACGAGCAGTACTTC
TRBJ2-5	.	many	TRBV27	CASSLTLASVGETQYF	TGTGCCAGCAGCCTCACTCTAGCCTCAGTGGGAGAGACCCAGTACTTC
TRBJ1-1	TRBD1	many	TRBV19	CASSIKGQKLEAFF	TGTGCCAGTAGTATAAAGGGACAGAAGCTTGAAGCTTTCTTT
TRBJ2-5	.	many	TRBV6-1	CASSFGPLQETQYF	TGTGCCAGCAGTTTCGGGCCGCTACAAGAGACCCAGTACTTC
TRBJ2-5	TRBD1	once	TRBV10-3	CAITEGQDQETQYF	TGTGCCATCACCGAAGGACAGGACCAAGAGACCCAGTACTTC
TRBJ1-6	.	few	TRBV7-9	CASSLADSPLHF	TGTGCCAGCAGCTTAGCAGATTCACCCCTCCACTTT
TRBJ2-7	TRBD2	many	TRBV20-1	CSAREGRTSGYEQYF	TGCAGTGCTAGAGAAGGTCGGACTAGCGGCTACGAGCAGTACTTC
TRBJ2-3	TRBD2	few	TRBV12-3/TRBV12-4	CASSLGSGSGADTQYF	TGTGCCAGCAGTTTAGGGAGCGGGAGCGGCGCAGATACGCAGTATTTT